This T cell receptor (beta chain) was sequenced during a study of response to subunit inactivated influenza vaccine. V was cut by 7 bases and J by 8 bases, with 19 bases left in between. The CDR3 is made up of 15 amino acids. Germline V gene sequence: CDR1 SGHRS, CDR2 YFSETQ. MiXCR, run by TCRdb on the RT-PCR reads, gives a single entry per CDR3 protein. The data show 300,000 to 350,000 distinct CDR3 sequences, with roughly 22% seen just once and about 9.4% held by the top ten. At least ten counts were recorded for this clonotype. The target antigen is unknown. Study-level findings and limits: Few new T cells, the authors suggested, are recruited by each seasonal influenza vaccination.

Sample: PBMCs from blood, taken approximately 22 months after vaccination. The genes are TRBV5-1 and TRBJ1-6; D remains unclear. This clonotype originated in a man aged 50-75 years who received an inactivated influenza vaccine. Here the CDR3 reads CASGRDTAAHSPLHF. CDR3 nucleotide sequence: TGCGCCAGCGGACGAGACACCGCCGCTCATTCACCCCTCCACTTT.